This TCR beta chain was observed in a study of shared T cell receptors in the human thymus. Sequenced by immunoSEQ multiplex PCR; TCRdb stores in-frame clones only, minus some. The sample includes more than 550,000 clones, approximately 83% of them seen just once. Germline V gene sequence: CDR1 MNHEY, CDR2 SMNVEV (reference sequence). V lost 6 bases to trimming and J lost 3 bases, with 5 bases between them. CDR3 length: 11 residues. These same data were also listed under a study on human thymus T cells. From that paper: Corrective cardiac surgery supplied the resected thymus tissue.

Sequencing was done on a sample of thymocytes. This sequence originates from a girl under three years old with a congenital heart defect. The chain has TRBV27 and TRBJ2-5; D gene unclear. The CDR3 region has the DNA TGTGCCAGCAGATACAAAGAGACCCAGTACTTC. Its protein is CASRYKETQYF.